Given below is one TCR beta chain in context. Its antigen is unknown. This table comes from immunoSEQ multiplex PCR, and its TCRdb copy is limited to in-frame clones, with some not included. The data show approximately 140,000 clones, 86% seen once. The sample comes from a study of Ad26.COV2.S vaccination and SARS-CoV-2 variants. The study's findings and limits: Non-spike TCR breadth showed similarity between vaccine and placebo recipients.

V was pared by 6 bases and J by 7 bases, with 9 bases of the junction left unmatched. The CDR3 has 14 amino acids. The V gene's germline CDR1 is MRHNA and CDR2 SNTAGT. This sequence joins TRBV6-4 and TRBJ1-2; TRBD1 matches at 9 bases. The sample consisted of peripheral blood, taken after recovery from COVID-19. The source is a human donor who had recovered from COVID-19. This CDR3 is CASSSTGTGFGYTF. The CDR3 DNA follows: TGTGCCAGCAGCTCCACCGGGACAGGGTTTGGCTACACCTTC.